The clone carrying this TCR beta chain was counted only a few times. This sample is drawn from a study of T cell responses to AZD1222 COVID-19 vaccine. The method was immunoSEQ multiplex PCR; TCRdb's version includes in-frame clones alone and lacks a portion of them. The sample holds approximately 110,000 clones, about 80% seen once. The CDR3 has 14 residues. The V end lost 4 bases, the J end lost 3 bases, and 13 bases lay between the germline ends. In germline, CDR1 is SGHNT, CDR2 YYREEE (reference sequence). The sample in question was peripheral blood, obtained on day 0 of AZD1222 vaccination. The V and J genes are TRBV5-4 and TRBJ1-2, with a weak D call TRBD1 (5 bases). The receptor was isolated from an adult in good health. This CDR3 is CASSPEAGDYGYTF. CDR3 in DNA: TGTGCCAGCAGCCCTGAAGCGGGGGACTATGGCTACACCTTC.